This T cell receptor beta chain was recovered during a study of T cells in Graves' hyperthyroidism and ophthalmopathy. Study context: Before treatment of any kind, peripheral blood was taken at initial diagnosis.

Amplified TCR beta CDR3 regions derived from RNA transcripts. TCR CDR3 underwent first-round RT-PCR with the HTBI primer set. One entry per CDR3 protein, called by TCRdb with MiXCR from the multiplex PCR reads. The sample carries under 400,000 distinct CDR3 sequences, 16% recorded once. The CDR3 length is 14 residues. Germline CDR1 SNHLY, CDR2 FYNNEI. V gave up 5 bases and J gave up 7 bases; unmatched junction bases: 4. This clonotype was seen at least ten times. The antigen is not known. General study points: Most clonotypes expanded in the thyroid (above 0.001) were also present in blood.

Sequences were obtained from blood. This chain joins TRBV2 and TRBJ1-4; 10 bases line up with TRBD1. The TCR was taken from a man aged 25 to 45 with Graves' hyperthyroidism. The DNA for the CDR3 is TGTGCCAGCAGTTGGGACAGGGGAAGTGAAAAACTGTTTTTT. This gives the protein CASSWDRGSEKLFF.